This section outlines one TCR beta chain sequence together with its context. It was with 60 Vbeta and 13 Jbeta primers that the PCR ran. Assay used: immunoSEQ multiplex PCR; TCRdb lists only in-frame clones, some missing. The table has 150,000 to 200,000 clones, approximately 80% seen once. The sample comes from a study of cytomegalovirus exposure and HLA in healthy donors. Study-wide background: HLA-typed donors were the source of around 85 million unique TCRs held in an early data release.

V lost 1 base and J 9 bases, leaving 16 bases between the germline ends. The germline V gene encodes CDR1 LNHDA and CDR2 SQIVND (reference sequence). The CDR3 runs to 15 residues. Sequencing was performed on PBMCs. The chain couples TRBV19 to TRBJ2-1, with D possibly TRBD2 on 5 matching bases. This receptor was obtained from a man in his late teens or twenties in good health and CMV-seropositive. The CDR3, as DNA: TGTGCCAGTAGTATAGGGCCGGGATCTGGGTTTGAGCAGTTCTTC. Protein sequence: CASSIGPGSGFEQFF. Full variable domain (remainder filled in from reference TRBV19 and TRBJ2-1): DGGITQSPKYLFRKEGQNVTLSCEQNLNHDAMYWYRQDPGQGLRLIYYSQIVNDFQKGDIAEGYSVSREKKESFPLTVTSAQKNPTAFYLCASSIGPGSGFEQFFGPGTRLTVL.